Below, 17 T cell receptor beta chains from the same sample are listed, as sequenced in a study of blood T cell repertoires in COVID-19. Profiling relied on immunoSEQ multiplex PCR, and the TCRdb table lists in-frame clones only, not all of them. This sample yields hundreds of thousands of clones, of which 88% are seen a single time; 0.55% to 0.75% belongs to the top ten. Sequencing was performed on peripheral blood. Receptors originate from a man aged 40-55 years with acute or convalescent COVID-19.

The chain employs TRBV5-6 and TRBJ2-5; D is uncertain. This CDR3 spans 14 amino acids. Looked up from germline, CDR1 is SGHDT and CDR2 is YYEEEE. Deletions cut 0 bases from V and 2 bases from J, with 8 bases between. CDR3 nucleotides: TGTGCCAGCAGCTTGGGGGCGTTTCAAGAGACCCAGTACTTC. Amino acid sequence: CASSLGAFQETQYF.

The V gene is TRBV21-1, the J gene TRBJ1-5; whether TRBD1, the table's D call, matches the DNA was not checked. TRBV21-1 is noted as a pseudogene. The CDR3 has 20 residues. As DNA, the CDR3 is TGTGCCAGCAGCACCCAATGGGACAGGGCTACCTGTTATAGCAATCAGCCCCAGCATTTT. It specifies CASSTQWDRATCYSNQPQHF.

As to this clone: Relative to the germline gene, one junction end is altered; a read error may explain this. This chain uses TRBV29-1 with TRBJ1-2; 9 bases align to TRBD1. The CDR3 covers 13 residues. Looked up from germline, CDR1 is SQVTM and CDR2 is ANQGSEA. CDR3 coding DNA: TGCAGCGTTGAAGGCACCGCGGGACAGGGTAACCACTTC. Its protein is CSVEGTAGQGNHF.

This clone was picked up a small number of times. The V and J genes are TRBV4-2 and TRBJ1-3; possibly TRBD1 for D (6 bases). The length of the CDR3 is 16 residues. Trimming cost V 4 bases and J 4 bases, with 17 bases left between them. The germline V gene encodes CDR1 LGHNA and CDR2 YNFKEQ. The CDR3 DNA reads as TGTGCCAGCAGCCTGTCAGGGGCAGAGGCGGGAAACACCATATATTTT. Translating gives CASSLSGAEAGNTIYF.

The chain joins TRBV6-2 or TRBV6-3 to TRBJ2-7; 10 nucleotides agree with TRBD1. Per germline, CDR1 MNHEY and CDR2 SVGEGT. This CDR3 has 15 amino acids. The J segment lost 2 bases and the V segment lost 4 bases, leaving 5 bases of the junction unmatched. The CDR3: CASSSGQGVAYEQYF. The CDR3 bases are TGTGCCAGCAGTTCAGGACAGGGGGTCGCCTACGAGCAGTACTTC.

This chain connects TRBV28 to TRBJ2-5; D might be TRBD1 (9 bases). The CDR3 has 16 amino acids. V gave up 4 bases and J gave up 3 bases, with 18 bases separating them. Germline V lookup: CDR1 MDHEN, CDR2 SYDVKM. The CDR3 loop reads CASSSWGQGLEETQYF. CDR3 in DNA: TGTGCCAGCAGTTCGTGGGGACAGGGACTAGAAGAGACCCAGTACTTC.

V usage is TRBV12-3 or TRBV12-4 and J usage is TRBJ2-1, with a possible D match to TRBD1 (6 bases). The ends were cut back, 10 bases at V and 0 bases at J, with 10 bases in the middle. This CDR3 is built from 13 residues. The CDR3 reads CAIQGGSYNEQFF. In nucleotides, the CDR3 is TGTGCCATACAGGGTGGCTCCTACAATGAGCAGTTCTTC.

The genes are TRBV6-2 or TRBV6-3 and TRBJ2-2; tentatively, D is TRBD1 (5 bases). From germline, CDR1 is MNHEY and CDR2 SVGEGT. The CDR3 runs 14 residues. V was pared by 4 bases and J by 4 bases, with 10 bases between. CDR3 nucleotides: TGTGCCAGCAGTTTGATCAGGGTCACCGGGGAGCTGTTTTTT. Translation: CASSLIRVTGELFF.

This chain uses TRBV29-1 with TRBJ1-5; tentatively, D is TRBD1 (6 bases). The CDR3 contains 14 residues. Looked up from germline, CDR1 is SQVTM and CDR2 is ANQGSEA. CDR3 DNA: TGCAGAGGACACGGGGGGCCCCCTAATCAGCCCCAGCATTTT. Translated, it gives CRGHGGPPNQPQHF. Filled out from reference TRBV29-1 and TRBJ1-5, the complete variable domain reads SAVISQKPSRDICQRGTSLTIQCQVDSQVTMMFWYRQQPGQSLTLIATANQGSEATYESGFVIDKFPISRPNLTFSTLTVSNMSPEDSSIYLCRGHGGPPNQPQHFGDGTRLSIL.

CDR3 protein: CASSYDSFYNSPLHF. In nucleotides, the CDR3 is TGTGCCAGCAGTTACGACAGCTTCTATAATTCACCCCTCCACTTT. The chain has TRBV6-4 and TRBJ1-6, with D tentatively TRBD1 (5 bases). The CDR3 covers 15 residues. The V gene lost 5 bases and the J gene lost 3 bases, with 11 bases spanning the gap. Germline V gene sequence: CDR1 MRHNA, CDR2 SNTAGT.

The V call is TRBV18, the J call TRBJ2-7; 8 bases are a match to TRBD1. Germline V gives CDR1 KGHSH, CDR2 LQKENI. J lost 3 bases, V lost 10 bases, and 8 bases had no gene match. There are 13 residues in the CDR3. The CDR3 protein is CATTWTGSYEQYF. CDR3 in DNA: TGTGCCACCACCTGGACAGGGAGCTACGAGCAGTACTTC.

This chain uses TRBV6-5 with TRBJ1-3, with D unclear. The V end lost 9 bases, the J end lost 0 bases, and 9 bases lay between the germline ends. Germline V lookup: CDR1 MNHEY, CDR2 SVGAGI. CDR3 length: 13 amino acids. The chain's CDR3 is CASRQDSGNTIYF. In nucleotides, the CDR3 is TGTGCCAGTAGACAAGACTCTGGAAACACCATATATTTT.

The chain combines TRBV5-4 with TRBJ1-1; no reliable D call. V was cut by 4 bases and J by 3 bases, with 10 bases left in between. Germline V CDR1 and CDR2: SGHNT, YYREEE (reference sequence). The CDR3 extends over 13 amino acids. The CDR3, as DNA: TGTGCCAGCAGCCCAACACATTACACTGAAGCTTTCTTT. Protein: CASSPTHYTEAFF.

The chain uses TRBV28 and TRBJ2-1; 10 bases match TRBD1. CDR3 size: 15 residues. J lost 5 bases, V lost 3 bases, and 4 bases had no gene match. Germline values: CDR1 MDHEN, CDR2 SYDVKM. The CDR3 nucleotides are TGTGCCAGCAGTTTCCACGGGACAGGGGACAATGAGCAGTTCTTC. Encoded protein: CASSFHGTGDNEQFF.

The chain combines TRBV24-1 with TRBJ2-7, with D tentatively TRBD1 (5 bases). V dropped 3 bases and J dropped 5 bases, with 13 bases sitting between them. There are 14 residues in the CDR3. Germline V gene data show CDR1 as KGHDR and CDR2 as SFDVKD. The CDR3 DNA sequence: TGTGCCACCAGTGATCGGACACCACCCCACGAGCAGTACTTC. As protein: CATSDRTPPHEQYF.

This clone was observed a few times. This chain links TRBV27 with TRBJ2-5; maybe TRBD1 (6 bases). CDR1 MNHEY and CDR2 SMNVEV come from the germline V gene (reference sequence). V was clipped by 0 bases and J by 5 bases, with 10 bases between them. This CDR3 is built from 14 residues. The CDR3 is CASSLSQGFETQYF. For the CDR3, the DNA is TGTGCCAGCAGTTTATCGCAGGGGTTCGAGACCCAGTACTTC.

The chain joins TRBV25-1 to TRBJ1-2, with a possible D match to TRBD1 (5 bases). CDR1 MGHDK and CDR2 SYGVNS come from the germline V gene. The V gene lost 1 base and the J gene lost 3 bases, with 9 bases spanning the gap. The CDR3 is 14 residues long. The CDR3 region is CASSEFGGDYGYTF. The CDR3, as DNA: TGTGCCAGCAGTGAATTTGGGGGGGACTATGGCTACACCTTC.